These 5 T cell receptor beta chains came from one sample sequenced in a study of STAT5B mutations in CD4+ large granular lymphocyte leukemia. Only in-frame clones appear in the TCRdb table, and some are missing; sequencing was by immunoSEQ multiplex PCR. The sample carries over 45,000 clones, 55% to 75% recorded once. The sample consisted of CD4+ T cells from blood buffy coats. The receptors stem from a human donor in good health.

The chain links TRBV28 to TRBJ1-1; no clear D gene. Germline-derived CDR1 and CDR2 are MDHEN and SYDVKM. V lost 4 bases and J 0 bases, leaving 6 bases between the germline ends. This CDR3 comprises 13 residues. Here the CDR3 DNA reads TGTGCCAGCAGTTCTGAGCTGAACACTGAAGCTTTCTTT. It specifies CASSSELNTEAFF. The whole variable domain, filled in from reference TRBV28 and TRBJ1-1, reads DVKVTQSSRYLVKRTGEKVFLECVQDMDHENMFWYRQDPGLGLRLIYFSYDVKMKEKGDIPEGYSVSREKKERFSLILESASTNQTSMYLCASSSELNTEAFFGQGTRLTVV.

V is TRBV11-2 and J is TRBJ1-5; 11 nucleotides match TRBD1. CDR1 SGHAT and CDR2 FQNNGV come from the germline V gene. The CDR3 contains 19 residues. V shed 3 bases and J 0 bases; nucleotides not matched to a gene: 10. CDR3 residues: CASSFRRTGGFCSNQPQHF. The CDR3 DNA reads TGTGCCAGCAGCTTCCGCCGGACAGGGGGCTTTTGTAGCAATCAGCCCCAGCATTTT.

The chain employs TRBV5-5 and TRBJ2-1; 10 nucleotides align to TRBD2. The germline gives CDR1 SGHKS, CDR2 YYEKEE (reference sequence). There are 16 residues in the CDR3. With 4 bases clipped from V and 6 bases from J, the junction kept 10 bases outside the gene matches. This chain's CDR3 is CASSLGGASGGNEQFF. CDR3 in DNA: TGTGCCAGCAGCCTCGGCGGGGCTAGCGGGGGCAATGAGCAGTTCTTC.

This clone appeared a few times. The J gene is TRBJ1-1, the V gene TRBV4-2; D ambiguous. The germline V and J ends were trimmed by 0 bases and 8 bases, with 10 bases remaining between them. This CDR3 contains 13 residues. The germline gives CDR1 LGHNA, CDR2 YNFKEQ. DNA of the CDR3: TGTGCCAGCAGCCAAGATCGCGAAGTCGAAGCTTTCTTT. This encodes CASSQDREVEAFF.

The chain has TRBV19 and TRBJ1-4; D is unresolved. The CDR3 extends over 13 amino acids. Trimming took 4 bases from V and 7 from J, leaving 10 bases between them. The germline CDR1 and CDR2 sequences are LNHDA and SQIVND (reference sequence). CDR3 in DNA: TGTGCCAGTAGTAAAGACACATTTGAAAAACTGTTTTTT. Protein: CASSKDTFEKLFF.